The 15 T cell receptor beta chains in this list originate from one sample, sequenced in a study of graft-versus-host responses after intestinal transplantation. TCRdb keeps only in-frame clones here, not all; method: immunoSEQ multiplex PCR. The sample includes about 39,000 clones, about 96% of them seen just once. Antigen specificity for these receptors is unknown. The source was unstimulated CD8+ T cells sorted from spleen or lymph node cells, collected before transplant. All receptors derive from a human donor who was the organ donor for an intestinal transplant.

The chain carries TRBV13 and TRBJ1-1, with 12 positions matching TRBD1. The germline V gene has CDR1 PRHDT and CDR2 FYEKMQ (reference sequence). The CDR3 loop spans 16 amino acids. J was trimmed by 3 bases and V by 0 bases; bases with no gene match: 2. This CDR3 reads CASSLGGQGADTEAFF. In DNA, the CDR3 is TGTGCCAGCAGCTTAGGGGGACAGGGGGCTGACACTGAAGCTTTCTTT. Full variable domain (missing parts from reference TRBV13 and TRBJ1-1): AAGVIQSPRHLIKEKRETATLKCYPIPRHDTVYWYQQGPGQDPQFLISFYEKMQSDKGSIPDRFSAQQFSDYHSELNMSSLELGDSALYFCASSLGGQGADTEAFFGQGTRLTVV.

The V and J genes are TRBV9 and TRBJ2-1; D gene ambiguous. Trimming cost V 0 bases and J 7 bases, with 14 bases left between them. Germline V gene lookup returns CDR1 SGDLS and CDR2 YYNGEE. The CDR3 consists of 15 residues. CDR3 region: CASSVGPESRNEQFF. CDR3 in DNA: TGTGCCAGCAGCGTAGGTCCAGAGTCTAGGAATGAGCAGTTCTTC. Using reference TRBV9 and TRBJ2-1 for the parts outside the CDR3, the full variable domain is DSGVTQTPKHLITATGQRVTLRCSPRSGDLSVYWYQQSLDQGLQFLIQYYNGEERAKGNILERFSAQQFPDLHSELNLSSLELGDSALYFCASSVGPESRNEQFFGPGTRLTVL.

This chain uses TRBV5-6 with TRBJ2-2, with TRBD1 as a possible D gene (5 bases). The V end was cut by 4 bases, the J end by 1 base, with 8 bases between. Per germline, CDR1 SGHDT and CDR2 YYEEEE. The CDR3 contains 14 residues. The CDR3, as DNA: TGTGCCAGCAGCGCCGGACAGAACACCGGGGAGCTGTTTTTT. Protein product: CASSAGQNTGELFF.

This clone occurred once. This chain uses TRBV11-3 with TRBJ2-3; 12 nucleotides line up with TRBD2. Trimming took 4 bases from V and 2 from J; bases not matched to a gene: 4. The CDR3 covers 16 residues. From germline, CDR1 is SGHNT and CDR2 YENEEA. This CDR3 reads CASSSRTSGATDTQYF. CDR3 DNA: TGTGCCAGCAGCTCCCGGACTAGCGGGGCCACAGATACGCAGTATTTT.

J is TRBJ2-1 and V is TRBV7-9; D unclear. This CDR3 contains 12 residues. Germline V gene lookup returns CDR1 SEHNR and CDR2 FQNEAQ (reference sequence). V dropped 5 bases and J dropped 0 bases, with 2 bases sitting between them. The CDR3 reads CASSLSYNEQFF. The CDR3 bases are TGTGCCAGCAGCCTCTCCTACAATGAGCAGTTCTTC.

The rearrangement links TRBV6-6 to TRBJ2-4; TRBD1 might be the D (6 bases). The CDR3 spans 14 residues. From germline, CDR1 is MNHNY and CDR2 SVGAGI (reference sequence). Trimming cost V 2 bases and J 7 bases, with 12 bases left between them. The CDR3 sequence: CASSYEQGVNIQYF. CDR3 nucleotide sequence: TGTGCCAGCAGTTACGAACAGGGCGTGAACATTCAGTACTTC.

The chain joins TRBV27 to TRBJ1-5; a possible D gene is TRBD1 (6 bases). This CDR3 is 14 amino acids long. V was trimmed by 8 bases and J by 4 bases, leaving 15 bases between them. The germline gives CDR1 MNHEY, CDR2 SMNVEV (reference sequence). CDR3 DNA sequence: TGTGCCAGCGGAACAGGGAGGGGGAATCAGCCCCAGCATTTT. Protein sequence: CASGTGRGNQPQHF.

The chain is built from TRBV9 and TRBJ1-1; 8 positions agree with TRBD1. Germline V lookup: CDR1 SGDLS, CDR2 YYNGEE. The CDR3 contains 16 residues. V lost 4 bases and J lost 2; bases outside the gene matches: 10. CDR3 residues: CASSQDRGALNTEAFF. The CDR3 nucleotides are TGTGCCAGCAGCCAAGACAGGGGAGCCCTTAACACTGAAGCTTTCTTT.

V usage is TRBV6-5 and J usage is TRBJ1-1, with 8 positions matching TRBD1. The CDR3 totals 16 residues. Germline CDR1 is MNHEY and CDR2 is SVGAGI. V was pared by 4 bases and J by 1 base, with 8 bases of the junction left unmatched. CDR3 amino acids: CASSFHPGQANTEAFF. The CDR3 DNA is TGTGCCAGCAGTTTCCACCCGGGACAGGCGAACACTGAAGCTTTCTTT.

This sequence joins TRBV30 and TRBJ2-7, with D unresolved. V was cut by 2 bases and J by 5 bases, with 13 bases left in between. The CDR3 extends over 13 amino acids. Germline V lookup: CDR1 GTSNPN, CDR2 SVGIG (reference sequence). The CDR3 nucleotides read TGTGCCTGGAGTTTTGGATCGGGCGACGAGCAGTACTTC. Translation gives CAWSFGSGDEQYF.

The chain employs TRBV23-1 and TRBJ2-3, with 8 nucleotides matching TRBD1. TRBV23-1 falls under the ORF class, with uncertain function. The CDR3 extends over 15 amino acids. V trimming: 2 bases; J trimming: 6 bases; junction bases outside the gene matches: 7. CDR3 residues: CASSQIAGGKDTQYF. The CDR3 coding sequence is TGCGCCAGCAGTCAAATCGCAGGGGGCAAGGATACGCAGTATTTT.

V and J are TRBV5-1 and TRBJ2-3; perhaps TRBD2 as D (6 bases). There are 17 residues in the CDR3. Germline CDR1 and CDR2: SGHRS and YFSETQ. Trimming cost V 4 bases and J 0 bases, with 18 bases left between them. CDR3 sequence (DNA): TGCGCCAGCAGCGAGGGATATAGCGGAACTAGCACAGATACGCAGTATTTT. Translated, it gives CASSEGYSGTSTDTQYF.

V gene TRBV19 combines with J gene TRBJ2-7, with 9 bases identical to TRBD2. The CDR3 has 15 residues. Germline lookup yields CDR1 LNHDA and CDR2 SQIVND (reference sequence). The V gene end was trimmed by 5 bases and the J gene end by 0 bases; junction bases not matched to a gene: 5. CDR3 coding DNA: TGTGCCAGTAGTCCTAGCGGGGAGAGCTCCTACGAGCAGTACTTC. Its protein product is CASSPSGESSYEQYF.

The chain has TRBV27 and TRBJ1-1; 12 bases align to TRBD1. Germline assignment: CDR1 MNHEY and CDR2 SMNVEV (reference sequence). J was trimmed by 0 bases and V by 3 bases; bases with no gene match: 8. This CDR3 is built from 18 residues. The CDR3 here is CASSLSGQGAGMNTEAFF. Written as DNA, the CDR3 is TGTGCCAGCAGTTTGTCGGGACAGGGGGCCGGGATGAACACTGAAGCTTTCTTT.

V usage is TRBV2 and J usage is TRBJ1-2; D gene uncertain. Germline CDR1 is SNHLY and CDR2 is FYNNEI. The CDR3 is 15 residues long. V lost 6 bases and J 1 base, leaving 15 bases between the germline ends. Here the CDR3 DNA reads TGTGCCAGCAGCGATCCCCGGACGGTTAACTATGGCTACACCTTC. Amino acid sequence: CASSDPRTVNYGYTF.